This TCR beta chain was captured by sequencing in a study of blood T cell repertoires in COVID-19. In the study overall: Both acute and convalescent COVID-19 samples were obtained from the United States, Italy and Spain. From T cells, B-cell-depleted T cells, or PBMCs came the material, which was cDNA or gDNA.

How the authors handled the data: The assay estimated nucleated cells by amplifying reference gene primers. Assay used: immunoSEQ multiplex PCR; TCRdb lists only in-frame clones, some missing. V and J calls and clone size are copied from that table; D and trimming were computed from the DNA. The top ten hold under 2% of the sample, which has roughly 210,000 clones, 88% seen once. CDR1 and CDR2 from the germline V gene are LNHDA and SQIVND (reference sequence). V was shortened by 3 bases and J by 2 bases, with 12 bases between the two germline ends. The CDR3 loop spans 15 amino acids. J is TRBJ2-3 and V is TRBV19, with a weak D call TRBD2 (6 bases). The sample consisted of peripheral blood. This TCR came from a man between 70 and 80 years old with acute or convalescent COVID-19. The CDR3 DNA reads TGTGCCAGTAGTATCAGGCTAGCGATCACAGATACGCAGTATTTT. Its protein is CASSIRLAITDTQYF. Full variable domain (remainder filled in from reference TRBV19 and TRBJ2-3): DGGITQSPKYLFRKEGQNVTLSCEQNLNHDAMYWYRQDPGQGLRLIYYSQIVNDFQKGDIAEGYSVSREKKESFPLTVTSAQKNPTAFYLCASSIRLAITDTQYFGPGTRLTVL.